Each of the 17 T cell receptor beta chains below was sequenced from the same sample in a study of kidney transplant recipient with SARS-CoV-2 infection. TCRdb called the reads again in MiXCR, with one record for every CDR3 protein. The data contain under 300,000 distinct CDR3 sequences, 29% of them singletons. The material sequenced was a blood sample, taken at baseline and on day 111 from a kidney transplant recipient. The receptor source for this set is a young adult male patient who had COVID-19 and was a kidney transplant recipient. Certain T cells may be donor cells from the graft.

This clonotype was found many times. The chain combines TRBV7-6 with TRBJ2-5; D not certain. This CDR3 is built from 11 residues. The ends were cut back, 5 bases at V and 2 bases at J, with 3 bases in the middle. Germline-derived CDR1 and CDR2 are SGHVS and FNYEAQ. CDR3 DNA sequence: TGTGCCAGCAGCGCGCAAGAGACCCAGTACTTC. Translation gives CASSAQETQYF.

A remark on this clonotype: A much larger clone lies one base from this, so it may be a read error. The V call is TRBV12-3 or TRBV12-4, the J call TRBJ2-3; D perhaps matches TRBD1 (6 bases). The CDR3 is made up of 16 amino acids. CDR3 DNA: TGTACCAGCAGGGCCCCGGGACACCAGAGCACAGATACGCAGTATTTT. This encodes CTSRAPGHQSTDTQYF.

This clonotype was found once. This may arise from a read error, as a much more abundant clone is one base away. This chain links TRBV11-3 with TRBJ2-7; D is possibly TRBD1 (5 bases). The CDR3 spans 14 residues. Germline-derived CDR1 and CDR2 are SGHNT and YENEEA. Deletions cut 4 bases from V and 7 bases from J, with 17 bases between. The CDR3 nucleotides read TGTGCCAGCAGCTCCAGGGCAGGCTCCCGTGAGCAGTACTTC. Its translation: CASSSRAGSREQYF. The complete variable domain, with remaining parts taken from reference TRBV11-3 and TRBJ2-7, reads EAGVVQSPRYKIIEKKQPVAFWCNPISGHNTLYWYLQNLGQGPELLIRYENEEAVDDSQLPKDRFSAERLKGVDSTLKIQPAELGDSAVYLCASSSRAGSREQYFGPGTRLTVT.

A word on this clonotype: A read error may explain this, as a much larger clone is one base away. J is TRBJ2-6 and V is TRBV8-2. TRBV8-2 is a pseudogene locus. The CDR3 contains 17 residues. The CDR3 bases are TGTGGCAATGCGGTAAGGATAACACAAGGTCGGGCCAACGTCCTGACTTTC. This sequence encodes CGNAVRITQGRANVLTF.

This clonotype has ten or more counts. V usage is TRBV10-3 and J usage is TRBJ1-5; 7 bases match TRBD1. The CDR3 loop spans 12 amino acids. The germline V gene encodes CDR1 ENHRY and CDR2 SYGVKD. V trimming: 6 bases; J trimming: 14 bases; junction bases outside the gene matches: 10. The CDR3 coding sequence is TGTGCCATCAGCCCCGGACAGGCCCCTAAGCATTTT. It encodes CAISPGQAPKHF.

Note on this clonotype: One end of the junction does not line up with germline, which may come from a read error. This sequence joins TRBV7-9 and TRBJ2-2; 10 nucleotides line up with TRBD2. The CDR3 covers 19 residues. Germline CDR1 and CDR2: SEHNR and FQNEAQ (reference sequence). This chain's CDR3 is CASNFSSGGSKTNTGGLFF. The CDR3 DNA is TGTGCCAGCAACTTTTCTAGCGGGGGCTCCAAAACGAACACCGGGGGGCTGTTTTTT.

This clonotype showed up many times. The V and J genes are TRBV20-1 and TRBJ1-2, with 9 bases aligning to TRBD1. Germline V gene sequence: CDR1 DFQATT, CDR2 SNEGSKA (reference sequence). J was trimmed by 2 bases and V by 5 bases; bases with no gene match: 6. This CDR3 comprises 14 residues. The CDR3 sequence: CSASRQGDNYGYTF. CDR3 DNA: TGCAGTGCTTCAAGACAGGGGGACAACTATGGCTACACCTTC.

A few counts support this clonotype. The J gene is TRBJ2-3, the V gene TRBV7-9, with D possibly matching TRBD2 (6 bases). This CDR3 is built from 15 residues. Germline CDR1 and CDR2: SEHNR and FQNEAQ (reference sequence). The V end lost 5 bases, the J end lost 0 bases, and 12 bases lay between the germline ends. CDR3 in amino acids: CASSHGLLSTDTQYF. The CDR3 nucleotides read TGTGCCAGCAGCCACGGACTACTTAGCACAGATACGCAGTATTTT.

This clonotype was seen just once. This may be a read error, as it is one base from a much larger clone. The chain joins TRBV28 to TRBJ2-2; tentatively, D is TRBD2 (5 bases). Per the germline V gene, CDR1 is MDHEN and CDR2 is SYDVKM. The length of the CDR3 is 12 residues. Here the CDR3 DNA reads TGTGCCAGCAGTCCCCACACCGGGGAGCTGCTTTTT. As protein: CASSPHTGELLF.

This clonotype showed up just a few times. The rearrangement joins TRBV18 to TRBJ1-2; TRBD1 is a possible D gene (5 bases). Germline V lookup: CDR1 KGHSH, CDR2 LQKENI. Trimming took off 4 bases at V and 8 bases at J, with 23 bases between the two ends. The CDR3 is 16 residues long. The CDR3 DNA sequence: TGTGCCAGCTCACGAAGGGGACCGCAGGACACCGGAGGCTACACCTTC. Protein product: CASSRRGPQDTGGYTF.

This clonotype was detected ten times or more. This CDR3 is CASSFETAGGYGYTF. As DNA, the CDR3 is TGTGCCAGCAGTTTCGAAACCGCAGGAGGCTATGGCTACACCTTC. V and J are TRBV12-3 or TRBV12-4 and TRBJ1-2; no reliable D call. The CDR3 consists of 15 residues. Trimming cost V 3 bases and J 4 bases, with 15 bases left between them.

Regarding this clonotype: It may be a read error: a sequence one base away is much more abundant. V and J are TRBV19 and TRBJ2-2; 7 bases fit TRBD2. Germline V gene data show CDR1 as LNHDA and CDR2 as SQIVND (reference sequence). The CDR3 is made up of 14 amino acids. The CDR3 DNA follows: TGTGCCAGTAGTATTCCCGGGAGGACCGGGAAGCTGTTTTTT. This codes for CASSIPGRTGKLFF.

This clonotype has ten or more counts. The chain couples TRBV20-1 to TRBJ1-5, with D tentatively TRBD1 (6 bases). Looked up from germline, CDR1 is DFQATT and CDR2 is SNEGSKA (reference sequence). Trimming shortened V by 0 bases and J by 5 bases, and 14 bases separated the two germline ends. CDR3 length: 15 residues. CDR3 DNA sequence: TGCAGTGCTAGAGAATCCAGACAGGCCTATCAGCCCCAGCATTTT. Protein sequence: CSARESRQAYQPQHF.

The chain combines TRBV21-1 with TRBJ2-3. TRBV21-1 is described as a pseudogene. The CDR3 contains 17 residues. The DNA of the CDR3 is TGTGCCAGCAGATGGATTTTAGCTACAGTCATGCAAGATACGCAGTATTTT. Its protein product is CASRWILATVMQDTQYF.

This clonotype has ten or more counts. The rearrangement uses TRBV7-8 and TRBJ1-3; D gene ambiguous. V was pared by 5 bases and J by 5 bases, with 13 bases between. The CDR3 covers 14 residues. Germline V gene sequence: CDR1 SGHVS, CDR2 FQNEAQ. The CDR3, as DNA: TGTGCCAGCAGCCCGCCAACTGCGAGAAACACCATATATTTT. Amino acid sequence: CASSPPTARNTIYF.

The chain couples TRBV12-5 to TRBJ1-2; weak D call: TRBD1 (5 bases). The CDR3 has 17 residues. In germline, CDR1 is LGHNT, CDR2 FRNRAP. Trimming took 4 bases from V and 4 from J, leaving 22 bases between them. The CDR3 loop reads CASGCAVLQGKTYGYTF. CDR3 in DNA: TGTGCTAGTGGTTGTGCCGTTTTGCAGGGAAAGACCTATGGCTACACCTTC.

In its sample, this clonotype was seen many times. This CDR3 is CASRDRGSSYEQYF. CDR3 bases: TGCGCCAGCAGAGACAGGGGGAGCTCCTACGAGCAGTACTTC. The chain joins TRBV10-2 to TRBJ2-7, with 9 positions matching TRBD1. Trimming cost V 6 bases and J 0 bases; bases outside gene matches: 3. There are 14 residues in the CDR3. Germline V gene lookup returns CDR1 WSHSY and CDR2 SAAADI.